A selection of T cell receptor beta chains follows, all from one sample in a study of blood T cell repertoires in COVID-19. Measured with immunoSEQ multiplex PCR; TCRdb has only the in-frame clones, and not every one. The table shows 200,000 to 300,000 clones, with about 88% occurring only once. The sequencing input was peripheral blood. The receptors shown here come from a man aged 60 to 69 who had recovered from COVID-19. The CDR3 runs from the conserved cysteine through the conserved F or W. The D gene is left open where the match is weak. Clone size appears in some rows only: once, few, many, or a class for an expanded clone.

TGTGCCAGCGAAACAGGGGGCCGACAAGAGACCCAGTACTTC | CASETGGRQETQYF | NA | TRBV5-5 | TRBD1 | TRBJ2-5
TGTGCCAGCAGCTTAGCGGGGGGGCCGGGAAACATTCAGTACTTC | CASSLAGGPGNIQYF | medium-sized | TRBV7-2 | NA | TRBJ2-4
TGTGCCAGCAGCCTCCGGACAGGGGGAAGCTCAGATACGCAGTATTTT | CASSLRTGGSSDTQYF | NA | TRBV13 | TRBD1 | TRBJ2-3
TGTGCCAGCGCCGGGGGGAGTTCTTATACGCAGTATTTT | CASAGGSSYTQYF | NA | TRBV6-5 | TRBD2 | TRBJ2-3
TGCGCCAGCAGCCGGGACATACCCTACGAGCAGTACTTC | CASSRDIPYEQYF | NA | TRBV10-2 | NA | TRBJ2-7
TGTGCCAGCAGTGATGGACAGGGGTCTGGAAACACCATATATTTT | CASSDGQGSGNTIYF | NA | TRBV6-1 | TRBD1 | TRBJ1-3
TGTGCCAGCACCGGTTTGAACACCGGGGAGCTGTTTTTT | CASTGLNTGELFF | NA | TRBV6-6 | NA | TRBJ2-2
TGTGCCAGCAGCGTAGAGGACAGCTCCTACAATGAGCAGTTCTTC | CASSVEDSSYNEQFF | NA | TRBV9 | NA | TRBJ2-1
TGTGCCAGCAGCCAACAGGGGCCCGCAGATACGCAGTATTTT | CASSQQGPADTQYF | NA | TRBV7-3 | TRBD1 | TRBJ2-3
TGTGCCAGCAGCTTAAGGCCCCAGGGGGAAGCTTTCTTT | CASSLRPQGEAFF | NA | TRBV7-9 | NA | TRBJ1-1
TGTGCCAGCGGGAACAGGGGTATCAATCAGCCCCAGCATTTT | CASGNRGINQPQHF | NA | TRBV7-2 | TRBD1 | TRBJ1-5
TGTGCCAGCAGAGCCCTCTCTGGGGCCAACGTCCTGACTTTC | CASRALSGANVLTF | NA | TRBV6-5 | NA | TRBJ2-6
TGTGCCAGCAGCTTCCCTAGGGGCCCTAATGAAAAACTGTTTTTT | CASSFPRGPNEKLFF | NA | TRBV7-9 | NA | TRBJ1-4
TGTGCCAGCAGCTTAACTATGTGGGCCACTGAAGCTTTCTTT | CASSLTMWATEAFF | once | TRBV7-3 | NA | TRBJ1-1